This T cell receptor beta chain was sequenced in a study of T-cell reconstitution after alpha-beta-depleted transplantation in children. Whole-study results and caveats: T-cell counts and diversity at one year following transplant were attributed mainly to newly produced T cells. Several hundred expanded graft clones reportedly were the source of alpha-beta T cells about two months after transplant.

Preparation of the TCRbeta library used unique molecular identifiers. TCRdb independently ran MiXCR on the PCR reads; one entry per CDR3 protein. This sample has around 180,000 distinct CDR3 sequences, with over 8.5% found just once. Germline V CDR1 and CDR2: MNHEY, SVGEGT. CDR3 length equals 13 residues. V was clipped by 2 bases and J by 3 bases, with 8 bases between them. This clonotype was seen repeatedly, ten times or more. Antigen unknown. V and J are TRBV6-2 or TRBV6-3 and TRBJ2-7, with a possible D match to TRBD2 (5 bases). This receptor was identified in a boy aged 2-9 years with acute myeloid leukemia, due to receive a stem cell transplant. This specimen consisted of PBMCs, obtained before TCRalphabeta/CD19-depleted stem cell transplant. CDR3 bases: TGTGCCAGCAGTTACGGAACTAGCTACGAGCAGTACTTC. Translating it yields CASSYGTSYEQYF.